The present entry profiles one T cell receptor beta chain with its context. Per germline, CDR1 MDHEN and CDR2 SYDVKM. V shed 10 bases, J shed 7 bases, and the junction held 8 bases outside the gene matches. The length of the CDR3 is 13 residues. This entry is derived from a study of blood T cell repertoires in COVID-19. At the level of the study: T cells, B-cell-depleted T cells, or PBMCs supplied cDNA or gDNA.

Study processing details: Nucleated cell number was recorded as an estimate derived from reference gene primer amplification. Using immunoSEQ multiplex PCR, the repertoire was profiled, and TCRdb retains in-frame clones only, with some absent. That table supplies the V and J calls and clone size; D and trimming were determined from the DNA. Of some 64,000 clones in the sample, just over 70% were seen once. Clinical history reported by participants formed the basis on which cohorts were assigned. No more than 2 weeks before study entry, exposed participants had met a case of COVID-19. The gene calls are TRBV28 and TRBJ1-2; 11 bases fit TRBD1. Material: PBMCs or T cells enriched from blood (not recorded which). This sequence was found in a woman aged 55 to 70 who had been exposed to COVID-19. CDR3 DNA sequence: TGTGCCACCCGGACAGGGGGCAAGGTTGGCTACACCTTC. The encoded protein is CATRTGGKVGYTF.